The sequence of this TCR beta chain was determined in a study of tumor-infiltrating lymphocytes in localized non-small cell lung cancer. Study as a whole: From each patient, both tumor and uninvolved lung, non-adjacent to tumor, were sampled.

The study's findings and limits: Immunotypes IM1 and IM2 had similar TCR-derived T-cell fractions. Different pieces of the same tissue went to different assays, confounding technical variation with intratumor heterogeneity. Available tissue quantity limited TCR sequencing to a patient subset.

Worth noting for this clone: The antigen remains unidentified.

Libraries were prepared by immunoSEQ multiplex PCR; TCRdb keeps only in-frame clonotypes and omits some of them. Of 25,000 to 30,000 clones in the sample, 70% to 90% were seen once. The CDR3 contains 12 residues. V gave up 4 bases and J gave up 3 bases, with 6 bases separating them. Looked up from germline, CDR1 is SNHLY and CDR2 is FYNNEI. The source material was lung tumor tissue. The sequence was obtained from a human donor with non-small cell lung cancer. The chain combines TRBV2 with TRBJ1-2; D remains unclear. The CDR3 loop is CASSGNYYGYTF. The CDR3 DNA reads TGTGCCAGCAGTGGGAATTACTATGGCTACACCTTC.